One and the same sample provided the 27 T cell receptor beta chains below, sequenced in a study of T cells in Graves' hyperthyroidism and ophthalmopathy. The investigators amplified TCR beta CDR3 regions from RNA transcripts. The study used the HTBI primer set for a first-round RT-PCR of the TCR CDR3. Each CDR3 protein gets one entry after TCRdb re-called the multiplex PCR reads with MiXCR. The sample has 250,000 to 300,000 distinct CDR3 sequences, roughly 15% seen once. What was sequenced was blood. These TCRs come from a woman in her 40s with Graves' hyperthyroidism that later progressed to Graves' ophthalmopathy.

There are a few counts of this clonotype. The rearrangement uses TRBV9 and TRBJ2-1; 11 bases align to TRBD2. V was clipped by 0 bases and J by 9 bases; unmatched bases: 11. The CDR3 is made up of 17 amino acids. Germline CDR1 reads SGDLS; CDR2 reads YYNGEE. The CDR3 reads CASSVGDTSGRMSEQFF. As DNA, the CDR3 is TGTGCCAGCAGCGTAGGGGACACTAGCGGGAGAATGAGTGAGCAGTTCTTC.

This clonotype was seen repeatedly, ten times or more. The chain is built from TRBV20-1 and TRBJ1-1; perhaps TRBD1 as D (5 bases). Germline assignment: CDR1 DFQATT and CDR2 SNEGSKA (reference sequence). Between the trimmed V and J ends, which lost 0 bases and 6 bases, there was a span of 11 bases. The CDR3 length is 13 residues. The CDR3 is CSAREAGKSEAFF. In nucleotides, the CDR3 is TGCAGTGCTAGAGAGGCAGGGAAGTCTGAAGCTTTCTTT.

This sequence joins TRBV15 and TRBJ2-7; no clear D gene. The CDR3 spans 14 residues. The germline V gene has CDR1 LNHNV and CDR2 YYDKDF (reference sequence). Trimming stripped 1 base from V and 1 base from J, with 8 bases between. The CDR3 sequence: CATSRGRGSYEQYF. CDR3 nucleotide sequence: TGTGCCACCAGCAGAGGACGTGGATCCTACGAGCAGTACTTC.

There are many counts of this clonotype. J is TRBJ2-7 and V is TRBV11-2, with 9 nucleotides matching TRBD1. The V segment lost 6 bases and the J segment 4 bases; nucleotides outside the gene matches: 4. The CDR3 has 13 residues. The germline V gene has CDR1 SGHAT and CDR2 FQNNGV. The chain's CDR3 is CASSPGQGYEQYF. The CDR3 nucleotides read TGTGCCAGCAGTCCGGGACAGGGTTACGAGCAGTACTTC.

In this sample, this clonotype turned up many times. This rearrangement joins TRBV3-1 to TRBJ2-5; 8 bases are shared with TRBD1. With V trimmed by 4 bases and J by 0 bases, 4 bases remained unmatched. CDR3 length: 15 residues. CDR1 is LGHDT and CDR2 is YNNKEL in the germline V gene (reference sequence). In DNA, the CDR3 is TGTGCCAGCAGCCCCCGGGACAGGTACCAAGAGACCCAGTACTTC. Protein sequence: CASSPRDRYQETQYF.

This clonotype was found many times. This chain connects TRBV5-1 to TRBJ2-7, with unresolved D. CDR1 and CDR2 from the germline V gene are SGHRS and YFSETQ. V lost 0 bases to trimming and J lost 7 bases, with 11 bases between them. The CDR3 consists of 13 residues. CDR3 amino acids: CASSLGPLGEQYF. The CDR3, as DNA: TGCGCCAGCAGCTTGGGGCCGCTGGGGGAGCAGTACTTC.

This clonotype showed up many times. The chain recombines TRBV6-1 with TRBJ1-5; D gene ambiguous. This CDR3 has 15 amino acids. The V end lost 6 bases, the J end lost 6 bases, and 18 bases lay between the germline ends. CDR1 and CDR2 from the germline V gene are MNHNS and SASEGT. The CDR3 sequence: CASSPGWQSGQPQHF. In DNA form, the CDR3 reads TGTGCCAGCAGCCCCGGGTGGCAGTCCGGTCAGCCCCAGCATTTT.

There are many counts of this clonotype. V and J are TRBV5-1 and TRBJ2-1; D is possibly TRBD1 (5 bases). V dropped 0 bases and J dropped 3 bases, with 10 bases sitting between them. CDR3 length equals 15 residues. Germline CDR1 and CDR2: SGHRS and YFSETQ. CDR3 sequence: CASSLGQLNYNEQFF. In nucleotides, the CDR3 is TGCGCCAGCAGCTTGGGACAGCTTAACTACAATGAGCAGTTCTTC.

Many counts were recorded for this clonotype. V gene TRBV2 combines with J gene TRBJ1-4, with a possible D match to TRBD1 (5 bases). V lost 5 bases and J lost 4, with 14 bases in between. Per germline, CDR1 SNHLY and CDR2 FYNNEI. The CDR3 length is 15 residues. CDR3 in DNA: TGTGCCAGCAGTCTAGACAGCAGTTTTAATGAAAAACTGTTTTTT. Protein: CASSLDSSFNEKLFF.

This clonotype was seen many times. This chain links TRBV6-1 with TRBJ1-3; no clear D gene. The length of the CDR3 is 17 residues. Trimming pared 6 bases from V and 3 bases from J, leaving 21 bases between. Germline-derived CDR1 and CDR2 are MNHNS and SASEGT. CDR3 DNA: TGTGCCAGCAGCCGGAACGGTCTCAAAGGATATGGAAACACCATATATTTT. Its translation: CASSRNGLKGYGNTIYF.

This clonotype was seen many times. The chain carries TRBV4-2 and TRBJ2-7, with 12 nucleotides matching TRBD2. The CDR3 has 18 residues. The V gene end was trimmed by 3 bases and the J gene end by 3 bases; junction bases not matched to a gene: 12. From germline, CDR1 is LGHNA and CDR2 YNFKEQ. In DNA form, the CDR3 reads TGTGCCAGCAGCCAGAGGGAGACTAGCGGGAGCAGGAGCTACGAGCAGTACTTC. Translation gives CASSQRETSGSRSYEQYF.

This clonotype came up a few times. V usage is TRBV7-6 and J usage is TRBJ2-2, with TRBD1 matching over 8 bases. The V gene's germline CDR1 is SGHVS and CDR2 FNYEAQ. With V trimmed by 5 bases and J by 6 bases, 5 bases remained unmatched. The CDR3 is 14 residues long. Here the CDR3 DNA reads TGTGCCAGCAGCGGACAGGGAGTCTCCGGGGAGCTGTTTTTT. Translation: CASSGQGVSGELFF.

This clonotype was counted at least ten times. V and J are TRBV27 and TRBJ1-1; no reliable D call. V was trimmed by 1 base and J by 6 bases, leaving 9 bases between them. CDR3 length: 13 residues. Per germline, CDR1 MNHEY and CDR2 SMNVEV (reference sequence). The CDR3 protein is CASSLWVMSEAFF. The DNA for the CDR3 is TGTGCCAGCAGTTTATGGGTAATGTCTGAAGCTTTCTTT.

This clonotype was seen only a few times. The rearrangement joins TRBV6-5 to TRBJ2-3, with D possibly TRBD2 on 5 matching bases. The V gene lost 0 bases and the J gene lost 6 bases, with 7 bases spanning the gap. CDR3 size: 13 residues. Germline loops: CDR1 MNHEY, CDR2 SVGAGI. The CDR3 region is CASSYSRRDTQYF. CDR3 sequence (DNA): TGTGCCAGCAGTTACTCCCGGAGGGATACGCAGTATTTT.

This clonotype showed up many times. The chain couples TRBV3-1 to TRBJ2-7; 11 nucleotides align to TRBD1. CDR3 length: 15 amino acids. CDR1 and CDR2 from the germline V gene are LGHDT and YNNKEL (reference sequence). V gave up 4 bases and J gave up 3 bases; unmatched junction bases: 5. As DNA, the CDR3 is TGTGCCAGCAGCCCCCGGACAGGGGGCCTCTACGAGCAGTACTTC. Its protein product is CASSPRTGGLYEQYF.

This clonotype has ten or more counts. The chain carries TRBV6-5 and TRBJ2-1, with 11 positions matching TRBD2. V was clipped by 0 bases and J by 5 bases; unmatched bases: 12. The germline V gene has CDR1 MNHEY and CDR2 SVGAGI. The CDR3 length is 19 residues. CDR3 coding DNA: TGTGCCAGCAGTTACTCGGTGACCTCGTTAGCGGGAGGGCACAATGAGCAGTTCTTC. It specifies CASSYSVTSLAGGHNEQFF.

This clonotype has a handful of counts. Its ends do not fully match the called genes, so a read error is possible. The chain carries TRBV6-9 and TRBJ1-1; a possible D gene is TRBD1 (5 bases). Germline lookup yields CDR1 MNHGY and CDR2 SVAAGI. The CDR3 covers 14 residues. The CDR3 nucleotides read TGTGCCAGCAGTTCCCGCGGGGGAGACACTGAAGCTTCCTTT. The encoded protein is CASSSRGGDTEASF.

This clonotype was counted many times. This sequence joins TRBV28 and TRBJ2-2; the match to TRBD1 covers 9 bases. The V and J ends lost 1 base and 4 bases, in that order; junction bases with no gene match: 7. The CDR3 is 17 amino acids. Germline V gene lookup returns CDR1 MDHEN and CDR2 SYDVKM. CDR3 residues: CASSLSWTGVGTGELFF. The CDR3 DNA sequence: TGTGCCAGCAGTTTATCATGGACAGGGGTTGGCACCGGGGAGCTGTTTTTT.

Only a few counts were recorded for this clonotype. The chain carries TRBV20-1 and TRBJ2-7, with TRBD2 identical over 13 bases. The J segment lost 4 bases and the V segment lost 1 base, leaving 7 bases of the junction unmatched. CDR3 length: 16 residues. The germline gives CDR1 DFQATT, CDR2 SNEGSKA (reference sequence). CDR3 region: CSARAFGTSGIYEQYF. In DNA, the CDR3 is TGCAGTGCTAGAGCTTTCGGGACTAGCGGGATTTACGAGCAGTACTTC.

This clonotype was observed many times. The chain carries TRBV29-1 and TRBJ2-5; 11 nucleotides match TRBD1. Losses at the gene ends were 6 bases for V and 4 bases for J; bases not matched to a gene: 4. The CDR3 is 13 residues long. Germline loops: CDR1 SQVTM, CDR2 ANQGSEA. The CDR3 region has the DNA TGCAGCGTGAGGGGGACAGGGGGAGAGACCCAGTACTTC. It is translated as CSVRGTGGETQYF.

This clonotype was counted at least ten times. The rearrangement links TRBV2 to TRBJ2-3, with D maybe TRBD2 (5 bases). Trimming removed 10 bases at V and 0 bases at J, with 20 bases between. Germline values: CDR1 SNHLY, CDR2 FYNNEI. The CDR3 runs to 16 residues. The CDR3 region has the DNA TGTGCCACAGCAAGGTCGGCGGGCTCTAGCACAGATACGCAGTATTTT. Translating it yields CATARSAGSSTDTQYF.

Ten or more counts support this clonotype. V gene TRBV29-1 combines with J gene TRBJ2-7, with 13 bases that match TRBD2. The V and J ends lost 5 bases and 7 bases, in that order; junction bases with no gene match: 8. The CDR3 totals 14 residues. CDR1 and CDR2 (germline): SQVTM, ANQGSEA. CDR3 in amino acids: CSVPGLAGDGEQYF. Written as DNA, the CDR3 is TGCAGCGTTCCCGGACTAGCGGGAGACGGAGAGCAGTACTTC.

This clonotype has a count of ten or more. The CDR3 protein is CASSPYRGITYEQYF. In DNA, the CDR3 is TGTGCCAGCAGTCCATACAGAGGCATCACCTACGAGCAGTACTTC. The chain uses TRBV28 and TRBJ2-7; D remains unclear. The ends were cut back, 5 bases at V and 2 bases at J, with 16 bases in the middle. The CDR3 runs 15 residues. CDR1 is MDHEN, CDR2 SYDVKM, per germline. The whole variable domain, remainder taken from reference TRBV28 and TRBJ2-7, is DVKVTQSSRYLVKRTGEKVFLECVQDMDHENMFWYRQDPGLGLRLIYFSYDVKMKEKGDIPEGYSVSREKKERFSLILESASTNQTSMYLCASSPYRGITYEQYFGPGTRLTVT.

Turning to this clonotype: This CDR3 fails to terminate in the conserved phenylalanine or tryptophan, so it likely reflects a read error. V and J are TRBV28 and TRBJ1-2; a possible D gene is TRBD1 (5 bases). V dropped 1 base and J dropped 8 bases, with 14 bases sitting between them. Germline V gives CDR1 MDHEN, CDR2 SYDVKM. CDR3 length: 14 amino acids. CDR3 bases: TGTGCCAGCAGTTTATCGCAGGGCGTGGGCGGCTACACCTCC. Translating gives CASSLSQGVGGYTS.

This clonotype was picked up many times. The gene calls are TRBV7-2 and TRBJ2-1; D gene uncertain. The germline V gene has CDR1 SGHTA and CDR2 FQGNSA. The CDR3 runs 16 residues. The germline V and J ends were trimmed by 5 bases and 0 bases, with 14 bases remaining between them. In nucleotides, the CDR3 is TGTGCCAGCAGCGTCCTTACCCGCCGCTCCTACAATGAGCAGTTCTTC. Its protein is CASSVLTRRSYNEQFF. Supplemented by reference TRBV7-2 and TRBJ2-1, the full variable domain reads GAGVSQSPSNKVTEKGKDVELRCDPISGHTALYWYRQSLGQGLEFLIYFQGNSAPDKSGLPSDRFSAERTGGSVSTLTIQRTQQEDSAVYLCASSVLTRRSYNEQFFGPGTRLTVL.

This clonotype was observed at least ten times. This chain uses TRBV18 with TRBJ1-4, with D perhaps matching TRBD1 (5 bases). V was shortened by 4 bases and J by 10 bases, with 22 bases between the two germline ends. Per germline, CDR1 KGHSH and CDR2 LQKENI. This CDR3 spans 16 amino acids. The CDR3 reads CASSLLSGYLRGKLFF. Written as DNA, the CDR3 is TGTGCCAGCTCACTTCTATCGGGGTACCTAAGGGGAAAACTGTTTTTT.

This clonotype was recorded at least ten times. The chain couples TRBV5-1 to TRBJ2-1; D is perhaps TRBD2 (7 bases). V was clipped by 2 bases and J by 7 bases, with 19 bases between them. From germline, CDR1 is SGHRS and CDR2 YFSETQ. This CDR3 comprises 16 residues. CDR3 coding DNA: TGCGCCAGCAGCTTCTCGAGGGGGAGCGGGGAGAATGAGCAGTTCTTC. This gives the protein CASSFSRGSGENEQFF.